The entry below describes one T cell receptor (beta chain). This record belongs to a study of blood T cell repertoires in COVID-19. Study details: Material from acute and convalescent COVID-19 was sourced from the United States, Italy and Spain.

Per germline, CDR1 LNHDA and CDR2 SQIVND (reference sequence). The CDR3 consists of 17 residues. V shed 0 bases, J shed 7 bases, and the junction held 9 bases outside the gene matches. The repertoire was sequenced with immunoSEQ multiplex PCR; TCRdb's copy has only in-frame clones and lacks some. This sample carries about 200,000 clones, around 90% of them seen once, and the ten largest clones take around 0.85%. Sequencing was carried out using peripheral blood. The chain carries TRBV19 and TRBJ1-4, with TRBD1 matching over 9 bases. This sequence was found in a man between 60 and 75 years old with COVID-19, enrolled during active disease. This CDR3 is CASSIEFSGQGSEKLFF. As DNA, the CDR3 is TGTGCCAGTAGTATAGAATTCTCGGGACAGGGAAGTGAAAAACTGTTTTTT.